What follows are 18 T cell receptor beta chains derived from one specimen sequenced in a study of T cell changes during pregnancy in multiple sclerosis. Sequencing used immunoSEQ multiplex PCR; TCRdb keeps in-frame clones, though not all of them. The sample holds about 60,000 clones, about 91% seen once. The source material was CD4+ T cells from peripheral blood mononuclear cells, sampled in the first trimester of pregnancy. The origin of the receptors is a female donor with multiple sclerosis, enrolled in a pregnancy study.

This rearrangement joins TRBV18 to TRBJ1-1, with TRBD1 as a possible D gene (6 bases). The CDR3 contains 16 residues. Trimming shortened V by 1 base and J by 3 bases, and 15 bases separated the two germline ends. The germline CDR1 and CDR2 sequences are KGHSH and LQKENI. CDR3 sequence: CASSPRTRGKYTEAFF. The CDR3 DNA sequence: TGTGCCAGCTCACCACGGACAAGGGGGAAATACACTGAAGCTTTCTTT. Based on the CDR3 plus reference TRBV18 and TRBJ1-1, the full variable domain is NAGVMQNPRHLVRRRGQEARLRCSPMKGHSHVYWYRQLPEEGLKFMVYLQKENIIDESGMPKERFSAEFPKEGPSILRIQQVVRGDSAAYFCASSPRTRGKYTEAFFGQGTRLTVV.

For the CDR3, the DNA is TGTGCCAGTAGTATAGATCCGGGACAGGGGGGATTCCTGGCAGCCAAAAACATTCAGTACTTC. It encodes CASSIDPGQGGFLAAKNIQYF. The chain links TRBV19 to TRBJ2-4; 11 positions match TRBD1. V was clipped by 0 bases and J by 0 bases; unmatched bases: 13. The CDR3 spans 21 residues. CDR1 and CDR2 from the germline V gene are LNHDA and SQIVND (reference sequence).

This chain connects TRBV6-1 to TRBJ1-2; D is ambiguous. The V and J ends lost 3 bases and 4 bases respectively, with 6 bases between them. The V gene's germline CDR1 is MNHNS and CDR2 SASEGT. The CDR3 runs to 12 residues. The CDR3 sequence: CASSDSFYGYTF. The CDR3 coding sequence is TGTGCCAGCAGTGATAGCTTCTATGGCTACACCTTC.

V and J are TRBV12-5 and TRBJ2-3, with TRBD2 as a possible D gene (5 bases). The CDR3 sequence is 12 residues long. Germline V gene lookup returns CDR1 LGHNT and CDR2 FRNRAP. V was pared by 3 bases and J by 6 bases, with 7 bases between. The CDR3 is CASGLSGDTQYF. The DNA for the CDR3 is TGTGCTAGTGGTTTAAGCGGTGATACGCAGTATTTT.

The V and J genes are TRBV7-9 and TRBJ1-4, with 8 bases aligning to TRBD1. J was trimmed by 7 bases and V by 6 bases; bases with no gene match: 10. CDR3 length equals 15 residues. From germline, CDR1 is SEHNR and CDR2 FQNEAQ (reference sequence). CDR3 nucleotide sequence: TGTGCCAGCAGTTCAACCCAGGGGGCGGGTGAAAAACTGTTTTTT. The encoded protein is CASSSTQGAGEKLFF.

This clone is a singleton in its sample. This chain uses TRBV7-8 with TRBJ2-3; tentatively, D is TRBD2 (5 bases). Trimming shortened V by 0 bases and J by 3 bases, and 22 bases separated the two germline ends. Germline values: CDR1 SGHVS, CDR2 FQNEAQ. The CDR3 is made up of 19 amino acids. The CDR3 region is CASSLAQPGWAGRTDTQYF. The CDR3 nucleotides read TGTGCCAGCAGCTTAGCCCAACCGGGGTGGGCAGGCCGAACAGATACGCAGTATTTT.

V is TRBV2 and J is TRBJ1-4; D is ambiguous. The V gene's germline CDR1 is SNHLY and CDR2 FYNNEI. V was shortened by 6 bases and J by 3 bases, with 14 bases between the two germline ends. CDR3 length equals 15 residues. CDR3 coding DNA: TGTGCCAGCAGCCTGCAACAGCTACCTAATGAAAAACTGTTTTTT. Translated, it gives CASSLQQLPNEKLFF.

This chain uses TRBV5-1 with TRBJ2-5; D not resolved. CDR1 and CDR2 from the germline V gene are SGHRS and YFSETQ. V gave up 4 bases and J gave up 2 bases, with 3 bases separating them. The CDR3 is 11 amino acids. CDR3 bases: TGCGCCAGCAGCGCGCAAGAGACCCAGTACTTC. This sequence encodes CASSAQETQYF.

The chain uses TRBV9 and TRBJ2-7; 8 bases fit TRBD2. CDR1 is SGDLS, CDR2 YYNGEE, per germline. This CDR3 is 14 amino acids long. With V trimmed by 0 bases and J by 9 bases, 8 bases remained unmatched. The DNA for the CDR3 is TGTGCCAGCAGCGTAGTAGGTAGCGGGGACTCGCAGTACTTC. Its protein product is CASSVVGSGDSQYF. Full variable domain (outside the CDR3, taken from reference TRBV9 and TRBJ2-7): DSGVTQTPKHLITATGQRVTLRCSPRSGDLSVYWYQQSLDQGLQFLIQYYNGEERAKGNILERFSAQQFPDLHSELNLSSLELGDSALYFCASSVVGSGDSQYFGPGTRLTVT.

The J gene is TRBJ1-2, the V gene TRBV30; D gene uncertain. Per the germline V gene, CDR1 is GTSNPN and CDR2 is SVGIG (reference sequence). This CDR3 region has 12 residues. Trimming cost V 1 base and J 2 bases, with 5 bases left between them. The chain's CDR3 is CAWSGGNYGYTF. For the CDR3, the DNA is TGTGCCTGGAGTGGCGGGAACTATGGCTACACCTTC.

J is TRBJ2-2 and V is TRBV4-2; 8 bases agree with TRBD2. The CDR3 loop spans 16 amino acids. Unmatched junction bases numbered 8, after V lost 3 bases and J lost 5 bases. The V gene's germline CDR1 is LGHNA and CDR2 YNFKEQ. This chain's CDR3 is CASSHRLSGATGELFF. The CDR3 DNA sequence: TGTGCCAGCAGCCATCGACTTAGCGGGGCTACCGGGGAGCTGTTTTTT.

The chain employs TRBV30 and TRBJ2-2; D is unclear. This CDR3 is 12 amino acids long. With 0 bases removed from V and 4 bases from J, the gap between germline ends came to 3 bases. Germline values: CDR1 GTSNPN, CDR2 SVGIG (reference sequence). The CDR3 sequence: CAWSVATGELFF. CDR3 nucleotides: TGTGCCTGGAGTGTAGCCACCGGGGAGCTGTTTTTT.

The chain couples TRBV2 to TRBJ1-5; unclear D gene. Trimming removed 5 bases from V and 7 bases from J, with 12 bases in between. CDR1 SNHLY and CDR2 FYNNEI come from the germline V gene. The CDR3 is 13 amino acids. The CDR3 loop is CASSPGFLQPQHF. CDR3 nucleotide sequence: TGTGCCAGCAGTCCAGGATTCCTCCAGCCCCAGCATTTT. The variable domain in full, with the rest retrieved from reference TRBV2 and TRBJ1-5, is EPEVTQTPSHQVTQMGQEVILRCVPISNHLYFYWYRQILGQKVEFLVSFYNNEISEKSEIFDDQFSVERPDGSNFTLKIRSTKLEDSAMYFCASSPGFLQPQHFGDGTRLSIL.

This sequence joins TRBV7-2 and TRBJ2-7, with 7 bases identical to TRBD2. Germline V CDR1 and CDR2: SGHTA, FQGNSA. Trimming at V came to 1 base and at J to 5 bases, leaving 2 bases not matched to a gene. The CDR3 has 13 residues. The CDR3 DNA reads TGTGCCAGCAGCTTAGTTGGGGGGGACGAGCAGTACTTC. Amino acid sequence: CASSLVGGDEQYF.

The chain combines TRBV28 with TRBJ2-3; 16 nucleotides agree with TRBD2. The germline V gene encodes CDR1 MDHEN and CDR2 SYDVKM. The J segment lost 4 bases and the V segment lost 4 bases, leaving 11 bases of the junction unmatched. This CDR3 is 19 amino acids long. DNA of the CDR3: TGTGCCAGCAGTTCGCTCCCCGGGACTAGCGGGGGGGCAGCAGATACGCAGTATTTT. Its protein is CASSSLPGTSGGAADTQYF.

This chain uses TRBV18 with TRBJ2-3; 8 bases agree with TRBD1. Germline V CDR1 and CDR2: KGHSH, LQKENI. After removal of 2 bases from V and 1 base from J, the junction contained 2 bases not matched to a gene. The CDR3 spans 15 residues. The chain's CDR3 is CASSPGQGRTDTQYF. For the CDR3, the DNA is TGTGCCAGCTCACCAGGACAGGGACGCACAGATACGCAGTATTTT.

The chain links TRBV2 to TRBJ2-7; TRBD2 aligns across 9 bases. The J segment lost 7 bases and the V segment lost 5 bases, leaving 15 bases of the junction unmatched. CDR1 and CDR2 from the germline V gene are SNHLY and FYNNEI. This CDR3 is built from 16 residues. Here the CDR3 DNA reads TGTGCCAGCAGTCCCTTAATGCCTGCGGGGGGGCCGGAGCAGTACTTC. Translation gives CASSPLMPAGGPEQYF.

This clone was seen more than once but under ten times. The rearrangement uses TRBV9 and TRBJ1-1, with D tentatively TRBD1 (5 bases). V dropped 0 bases and J dropped 8 bases, with 11 bases sitting between them. The CDR3 has 13 residues. CDR1 and CDR2 (germline): SGDLS, YYNGEE. The CDR3 region is CASSVGGDVEAFF. The CDR3 bases are TGTGCCAGCAGCGTAGGGGGCGATGTAGAAGCTTTCTTT.